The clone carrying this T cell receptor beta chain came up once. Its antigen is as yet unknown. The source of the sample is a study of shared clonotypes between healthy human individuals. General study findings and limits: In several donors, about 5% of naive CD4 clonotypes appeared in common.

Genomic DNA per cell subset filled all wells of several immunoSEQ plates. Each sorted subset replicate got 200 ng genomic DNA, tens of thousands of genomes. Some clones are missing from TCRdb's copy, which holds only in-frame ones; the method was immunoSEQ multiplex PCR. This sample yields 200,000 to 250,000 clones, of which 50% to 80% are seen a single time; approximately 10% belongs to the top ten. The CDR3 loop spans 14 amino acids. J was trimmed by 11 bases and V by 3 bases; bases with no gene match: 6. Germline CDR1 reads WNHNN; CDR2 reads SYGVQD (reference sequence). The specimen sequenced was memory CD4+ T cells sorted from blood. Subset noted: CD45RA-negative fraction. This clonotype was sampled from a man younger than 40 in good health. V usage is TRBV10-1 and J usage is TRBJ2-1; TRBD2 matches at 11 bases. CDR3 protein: CASSDGTSGPQQFF. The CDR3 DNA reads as TGCGCCAGCAGTGACGGGACTAGCGGCCCCCAGCAGTTCTTC.